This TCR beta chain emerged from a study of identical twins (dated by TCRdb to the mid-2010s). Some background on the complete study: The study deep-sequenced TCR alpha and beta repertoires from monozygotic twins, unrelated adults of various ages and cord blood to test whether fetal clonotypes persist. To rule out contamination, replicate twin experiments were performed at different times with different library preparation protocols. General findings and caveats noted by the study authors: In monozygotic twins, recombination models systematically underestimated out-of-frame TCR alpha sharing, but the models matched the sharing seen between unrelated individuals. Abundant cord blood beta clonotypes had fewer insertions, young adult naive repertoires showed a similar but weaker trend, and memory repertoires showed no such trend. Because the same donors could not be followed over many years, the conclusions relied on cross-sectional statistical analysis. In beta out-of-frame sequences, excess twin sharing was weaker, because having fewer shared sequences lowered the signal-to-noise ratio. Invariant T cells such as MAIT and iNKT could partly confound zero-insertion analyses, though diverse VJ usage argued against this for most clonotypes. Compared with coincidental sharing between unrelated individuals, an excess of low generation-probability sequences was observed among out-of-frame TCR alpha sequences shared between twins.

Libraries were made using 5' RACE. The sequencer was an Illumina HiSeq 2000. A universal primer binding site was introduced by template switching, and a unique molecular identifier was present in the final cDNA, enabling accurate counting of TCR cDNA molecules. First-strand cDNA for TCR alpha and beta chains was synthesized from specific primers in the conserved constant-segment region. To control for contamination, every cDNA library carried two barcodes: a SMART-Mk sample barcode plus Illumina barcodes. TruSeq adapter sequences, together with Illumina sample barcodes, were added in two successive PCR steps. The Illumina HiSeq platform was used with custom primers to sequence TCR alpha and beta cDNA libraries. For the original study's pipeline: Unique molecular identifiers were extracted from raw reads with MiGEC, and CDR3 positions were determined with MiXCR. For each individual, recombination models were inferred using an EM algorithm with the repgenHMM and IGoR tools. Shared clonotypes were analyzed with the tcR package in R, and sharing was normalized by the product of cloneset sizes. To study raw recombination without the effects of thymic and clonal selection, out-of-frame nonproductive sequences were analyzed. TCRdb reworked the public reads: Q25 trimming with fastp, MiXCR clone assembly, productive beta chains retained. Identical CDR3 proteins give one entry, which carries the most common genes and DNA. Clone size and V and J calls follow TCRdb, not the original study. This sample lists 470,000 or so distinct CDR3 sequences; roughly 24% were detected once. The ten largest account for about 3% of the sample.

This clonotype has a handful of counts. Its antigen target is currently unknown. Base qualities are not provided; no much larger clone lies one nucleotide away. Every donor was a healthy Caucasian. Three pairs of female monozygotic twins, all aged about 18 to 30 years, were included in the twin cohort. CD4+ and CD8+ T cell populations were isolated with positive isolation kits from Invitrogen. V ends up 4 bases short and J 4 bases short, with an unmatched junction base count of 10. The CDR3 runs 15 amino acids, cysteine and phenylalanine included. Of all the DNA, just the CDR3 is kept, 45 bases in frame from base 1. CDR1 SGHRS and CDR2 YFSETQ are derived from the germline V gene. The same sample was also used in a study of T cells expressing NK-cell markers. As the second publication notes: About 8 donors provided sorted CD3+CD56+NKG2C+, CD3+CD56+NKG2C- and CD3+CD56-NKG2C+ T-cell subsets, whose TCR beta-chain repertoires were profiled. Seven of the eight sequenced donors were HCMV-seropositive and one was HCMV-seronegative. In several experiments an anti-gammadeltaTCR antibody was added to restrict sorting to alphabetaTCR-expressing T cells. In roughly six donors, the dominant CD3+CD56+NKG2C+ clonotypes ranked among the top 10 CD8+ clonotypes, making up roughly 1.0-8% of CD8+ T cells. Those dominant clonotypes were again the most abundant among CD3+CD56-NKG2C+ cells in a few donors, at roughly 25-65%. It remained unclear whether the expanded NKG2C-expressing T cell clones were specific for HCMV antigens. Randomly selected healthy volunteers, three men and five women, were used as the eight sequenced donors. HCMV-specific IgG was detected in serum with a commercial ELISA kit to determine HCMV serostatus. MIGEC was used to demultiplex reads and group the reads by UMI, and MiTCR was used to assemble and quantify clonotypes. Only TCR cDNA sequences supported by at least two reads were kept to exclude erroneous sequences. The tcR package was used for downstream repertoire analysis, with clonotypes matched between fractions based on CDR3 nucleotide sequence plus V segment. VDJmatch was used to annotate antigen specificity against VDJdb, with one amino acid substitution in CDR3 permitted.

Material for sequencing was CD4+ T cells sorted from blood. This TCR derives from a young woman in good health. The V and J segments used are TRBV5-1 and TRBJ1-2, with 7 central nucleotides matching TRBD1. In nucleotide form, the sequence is TGCGCCAGCAGCACCGGGACAGTCACTTTCTATGGCTACACCTTC. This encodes CASSTGTVTFYGYTF.